This T cell receptor beta chain was recorded in a study of shared clonotypes between healthy human individuals. Study-level points and caveats: Generation of non-shared clonotypes was less probable than generation of clonotypes shared by all four donors.

Trimming took 10 bases from V and 3 from J, leaving 17 bases between them. In germline, CDR1 is SGHRS, CDR2 YFSETQ. The CDR3 has 14 residues. The data were produced by immunoSEQ multiplex PCR, yet TCRdb's version contains in-frame clones alone and is incomplete. The sample shows some 1.4 million clones, 96% of them seen only once. This clone was counted only a few times. The antigen remains unidentified. The J gene is TRBJ2-4, the V gene TRBV5-1; D is perhaps TRBD2 (6 bases). The sequenced sample consisted of naive CD4+ T cells sorted from blood. Documented subset: CD45RA+ positively selected. The origin of this receptor is a man between 25 and 39 years old in good health. DNA of the CDR3: TGCGCCGTTCGAGGGAGGTCTGGCAAAAACATTCAGTACTTC. Its translation is CAVRGRSGKNIQYF.